This T cell receptor beta chain stems from a study of blood T cells in healthy people across ages. Combining a sample-barcoded 5' primer with a J-beta primer mix, a second PCR ran for 7 to 11 cycles. Tagging of each cDNA molecule was performed by a template-switch adaptor with 12 random nucleotides. MiXCR, applied by TCRdb to the 5' RACE reads, yields one record per CDR3 protein. The table shows about a million distinct CDR3 sequences, with under 50% occurring only once. This CDR3 contains 12 residues. Germline V gives CDR1 MDHEN, CDR2 SYDVKM. Trimming took 10 bases from V and 3 from J, leaving 13 bases between them. Collection of roughly 9.6 milliliters of peripheral blood was performed for each donor.

This rearrangement joins TRBV28 to TRBJ2-7; no reliable D call. Sequenced: blood. This clonotype was sampled from a man aged 30 to 45 in good health. The CDR3 loop is CATRKRLYEQYF. The CDR3 region has the DNA TGTGCCACTCGAAAGAGGCTCTACGAGCAGTACTTC.